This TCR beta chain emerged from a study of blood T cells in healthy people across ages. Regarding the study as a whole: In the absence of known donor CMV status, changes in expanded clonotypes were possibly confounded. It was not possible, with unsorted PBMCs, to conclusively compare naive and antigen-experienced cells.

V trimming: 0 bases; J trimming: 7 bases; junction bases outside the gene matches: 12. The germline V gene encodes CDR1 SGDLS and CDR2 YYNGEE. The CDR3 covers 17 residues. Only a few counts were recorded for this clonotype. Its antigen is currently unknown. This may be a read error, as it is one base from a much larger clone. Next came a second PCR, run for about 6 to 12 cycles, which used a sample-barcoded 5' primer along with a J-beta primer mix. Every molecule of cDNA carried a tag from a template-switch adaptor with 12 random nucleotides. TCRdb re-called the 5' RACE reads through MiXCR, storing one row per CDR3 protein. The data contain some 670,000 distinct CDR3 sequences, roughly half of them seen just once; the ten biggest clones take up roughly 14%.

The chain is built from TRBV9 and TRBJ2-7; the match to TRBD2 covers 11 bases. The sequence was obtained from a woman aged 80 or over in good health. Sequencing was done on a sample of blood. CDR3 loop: CASSVGGSGRDYNEQYF. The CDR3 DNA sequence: TGTGCCAGCAGCGTAGGGGGTAGCGGGAGGGATTACAATGAGCAGTACTTC.